Presented here are 7 T cell receptor beta chains from one specimen sequenced in a study of T cells in Graves' hyperthyroidism and ophthalmopathy. RNA transcripts provided the source from which TCR beta CDR3 regions were amplified. HTBI primers were the set used in a first-round RT-PCR of the TCR CDR3. MiXCR, applied by TCRdb to the multiplex PCR reads, yields one record per CDR3 protein. The sample contains roughly 530,000 distinct CDR3 sequences, roughly 15% of which appear only once. Sequenced: blood. The receptors were sampled from a woman under 30 with Graves' ophthalmopathy.

This clonotype was detected many times. This chain connects TRBV7-3 to TRBJ2-5, with 9 nucleotides matching TRBD2. After removal of 2 bases from V and 3 bases from J, the junction contained 4 bases not matched to a gene. CDR3 size: 15 residues. CDR1 is SGHTA, CDR2 FQGTGA, per germline. CDR3: CASSLWPSGKETQYF. The DNA for the CDR3 is TGTGCCAGCAGCTTATGGCCTAGCGGGAAAGAGACCCAGTACTTC.

This chain connects TRBV27 to TRBJ1-5, with D unclear. The CDR3 is made up of 17 amino acids. Trimming shortened V by 5 bases and J by 0 bases, and 17 bases separated the two germline ends. Germline CDR1 reads MNHEY; CDR2 reads SMNVEV (reference sequence). The CDR3 is CASSPLDLVYSNQPQHF. The CDR3 DNA reads as TGTGCCAGCAGTCCTCTGGACCTGGTTTATAGCAATCAGCCCCAGCATTTT.

The chain joins TRBV4-2 to TRBJ1-2, with D possibly TRBD1 on 6 matching bases. CDR3 length: 14 residues. Germline-derived CDR1 and CDR2 are LGHNA and YNFKEQ. With 0 bases removed from V and 8 bases from J, the gap between germline ends came to 13 bases. CDR3 region: CASSQDLDSGGYTF. DNA for the CDR3: TGTGCCAGCAGCCAAGATTTGGACAGCGGGGGCTACACCTTC.

V usage is TRBV29-1 and J usage is TRBJ2-3; 8 bases agree with TRBD2. Germline V gene lookup returns CDR1 SQVTM and CDR2 ANQGSEA. J gave up 9 bases and V 4 bases, and 6 bases lay outside the gene matches. This CDR3 comprises 12 residues. This chain's CDR3 is CSVVIIAGTQYF. For the CDR3, the DNA is TGCAGCGTTGTGATCATAGCGGGGACGCAGTATTTT.

This clonotype was detected a few times. The chain has TRBV28 and TRBJ1-5, with D perhaps TRBD1 (6 bases). The CDR3 covers 16 residues. Between the trimmed V and J ends, which lost 2 bases and 4 bases, there was a span of 15 bases. The germline V gene encodes CDR1 MDHEN and CDR2 SYDVKM. The CDR3 sequence: CASSLGQGRLNQPQHF. CDR3 nucleotide sequence: TGTGCCAGCAGTTTAGGGCAGGGGAGGTTGAATCAGCCCCAGCATTTT.

This clonotype appeared many times. This chain connects TRBV18 to TRBJ1-1; D may be TRBD1 (6 bases). The CDR3 loop spans 16 amino acids. Trimming pared 6 bases from V and 2 bases from J, leaving 19 bases between. The germline V gene encodes CDR1 KGHSH and CDR2 LQKENI. The CDR3 nucleotides are TGTGCCAGCTCGCCCACGACCAGGGGAGGAAACACTGAAGCTTTCTTT. Encoded protein: CASSPTTRGGNTEAFF. Based on the CDR3 plus reference TRBV18 and TRBJ1-1, the full variable domain is NAGVMQNPRHLVRRRGQEARLRCSPMKGHSHVYWYRQLPEEGLKFMVYLQKENIIDESGMPKERFSAEFPKEGPSILRIQQVVRGDSAAYFCASSPTTRGGNTEAFFGQGTRLTVV.

This clonotype occurred a few times. The rearrangement joins TRBV11-2 to TRBJ2-2, with 14 bases that match TRBD2. This CDR3 has 17 amino acids. The V gene end was trimmed by 1 base and the J gene end by 6 bases; junction bases not matched to a gene: 4. Per germline, CDR1 SGHAT and CDR2 FQNNGV. For the CDR3, the DNA is TGTGCCAGCAGCTTAGCACCGGGACTAGCGGGAGCCGGGGAGCTGTTTTTT. Protein sequence: CASSLAPGLAGAGELFF. The full variable domain, completed using reference TRBV11-2 and TRBJ2-2, is EAGVAQSPRYKIIEKRQSVAFWCNPISGHATLYWYQQILGQGPKLLIQFQNNGVVDDSQLPKDRFSAERLKGVDSTLKIQPAKLEDSAVYLCASSLAPGLAGAGELFFGEGSRLTVL.